The next 19 T cell receptor beta chains were all read from a single sample in a study of CD8+ T cells in alopecia areata. TCR sequencing used cDNA made by reverse transcription of extracted RNA. TCRdb's copy holds only in-frame clones and misses some; the assay was immunoSEQ multiplex PCR. The sample consists of 150,000 to 200,000 clones, 60% of them appearing once. The treatment was: oral pan-JAK inhibitor, 5-10 mg twice daily. The sequencing here drew on CD4+ T cells sorted from blood, taken at week 24, from a patient treated with tofacitinib. Receptor source: a human donor with alopecia areata.

CDR3: CTTSGGGTDTQYF. The CDR3 nucleotides read TGCACCACGTCAGGGGGGGGCACAGATACGCAGTATTTT. The chain joins TRBV29-1 to TRBJ2-3; D tentatively reads TRBD1 or TRBD2 (7 bases each). The CDR3 extends over 13 amino acids. Germline V gene data show CDR1 as SQVTM and CDR2 as ANQGSEA.

This clone has just a few counts. This rearrangement joins TRBV25-1 to TRBJ1-6; D unclear. Between the trimmed V and J ends, which lost 4 bases and 9 bases, there was a span of 7 bases. Germline V lookup: CDR1 MGHDK, CDR2 SYGVNS. This CDR3 contains 12 residues. The CDR3 nucleotides are TGTGCCAGCAGTGCACAAGGTTCACCCCTCCACTTT. This sequence encodes CASSAQGSPLHF.

The chain couples TRBV30 to TRBJ2-1; TRBD2 aligns across 7 bases. This CDR3 is built from 16 residues. Germline V gives CDR1 GTSNPN, CDR2 SVGIG (reference sequence). V lost 2 bases, J lost 8 bases, and 15 bases stayed unmatched. CDR3 protein: CAWSLGLAVGGDEQFF. The CDR3 nucleotides are TGTGCCTGGAGTCTGGGGCTAGCGGTCGGTGGGGATGAGCAGTTCTTC.

A word on this clone: Other DNA sequences of this sample code for an identical CDR3. The chain links TRBV18 to TRBJ2-5; D is unresolved. The CDR3 runs to 12 residues. Germline CDR1 reads KGHSH; CDR2 reads LQKENI. V gave up 6 bases and J gave up 4 bases, with 9 bases separating them. The CDR3 loop reads CASSPGRETQYF. The CDR3 bases are TGTGCCAGCTCGCCAGGCCGAGAGACCCAGTACTTC.

The chain links TRBV6-5 to TRBJ1-5, with D possibly matching TRBD1 (5 bases). Germline V lookup: CDR1 MNHEY, CDR2 SVGAGI. Trimming left V 1 base short and J 4 bases short, with 8 bases between. This CDR3 is 14 amino acids long. The CDR3 sequence: CASSYLGENQPQHF. For the CDR3, the DNA is TGTGCCAGCAGTTACTTGGGGGAGAATCAGCCCCAGCATTTT.

There are a few counts of this clone. CDR3 amino acids: CASSPRETQYF. For the CDR3, the DNA is TGTGCCAGCAGCCCCCGAGAGACCCAGTACTTC. This rearrangement joins TRBV7-9 to TRBJ2-5; D not resolved. Germline CDR1 SEHNR, CDR2 FQNEAQ (reference sequence). This CDR3 contains 11 residues. Trimming removed 5 bases at V and 4 bases at J, with 5 bases between.

This chain joins TRBV10-3 and TRBJ1-2; D not certain. The CDR3 runs to 11 residues. V was clipped by 3 bases and J by 6 bases, with 5 bases between them. Germline loops: CDR1 ENHRY, CDR2 SYGVKD. The CDR3: CAISEGNGYTF. CDR3 in DNA: TGTGCCATCAGTGAAGGTAATGGCTACACCTTC.

The chain employs TRBV7-2 and TRBJ2-6; D may be TRBD1 or TRBD2 (5 bases each). CDR3 length: 17 amino acids. V lost 5 bases and J 4 bases, leaving 18 bases between the germline ends. Germline loops: CDR1 SGHTA, CDR2 FQGNSA. CDR3 region: CASSRGPRTSGANVLTF. CDR3 in DNA: TGTGCCAGCAGCCGGGGACCGCGGACGTCGGGGGCCAACGTCCTGACTTTC.

This clone was observed a few times. This chain links TRBV11-3 with TRBJ2-1; tentatively, D is TRBD2 (6 bases). The germline V gene encodes CDR1 SGHNT and CDR2 YENEEA. The CDR3 is made up of 11 amino acids. V was pared by 3 bases and J by 9 bases, with 6 bases between. The chain's CDR3 is CASSFGGEQFF. The CDR3 region has the DNA TGTGCCAGCAGCTTCGGGGGTGAGCAGTTCTTC. The entire variable domain, with the rest obtained from reference TRBV11-3 and TRBJ2-1, is as follows: EAGVVQSPRYKIIEKKQPVAFWCNPISGHNTLYWYLQNLGQGPELLIRYENEEAVDDSQLPKDRFSAERLKGVDSTLKIQPAELGDSAVYLCASSFGGEQFFGPGTRLTVL.

This chain links TRBV7-9 with TRBJ1-2; no clear D. CDR1 and CDR2 (germline): SEHNR, FQNEAQ (reference sequence). The CDR3 contains 13 residues. Trimming took off 1 base at V and 3 bases at J, with 6 bases between the two ends. Here the CDR3 DNA reads TGTGCCAGCAGCTTAGACAGTGACTATGGCTACACCTTC. Translation gives CASSLDSDYGYTF.

This clone turned up a few times. This chain uses TRBV7-2 with TRBJ1-5, with 9 bases matching TRBD1. Germline assignment: CDR1 SGHTA and CDR2 FQGNSA. CDR3 size: 14 residues. The V and J ends lost 6 bases and 1 base, in that order; junction bases with no gene match: 1. The CDR3 DNA sequence: TGTGCCAGCAGTGGGACAGGGAGCAATCAGCCCCAGCATTTT. It translates to CASSGTGSNQPQHF.

This clone was found a few times. Here the CDR3 DNA reads TGCAGCGTTGGTTCCTACAATGAGCAGTTCTTC. This codes for CSVGSYNEQFF. The rearrangement uses TRBV29-1 and TRBJ2-1; D is unresolved. Trimming shortened V by 4 bases and J by 1 base, and 2 bases separated the two germline ends. The germline V gene encodes CDR1 SQVTM and CDR2 ANQGSEA. The CDR3 spans 11 residues.

The CDR3 DNA reads as TGTGCCAGTAGTCCAGTTCAGGGGGCGCCTACAGATACGCAGTATTTT. Translation gives CASSPVQGAPTDTQYF. The chain couples TRBV19 to TRBJ2-3; the match to TRBD1 covers 8 bases. CDR3 length: 16 residues. Germline CDR1 reads LNHDA; CDR2 reads SQIVND (reference sequence). Losses at the gene ends were 5 bases for V and 3 bases for J; bases not matched to a gene: 10.

The CDR3 DNA is TGTGCCAGCAGCGGGGCAGGAGATACGCAGTATTTT. Its protein is CASSGAGDTQYF. The chain combines TRBV7-2 with TRBJ2-3; perhaps TRBD1 as D (5 bases). V was pared by 5 bases and J by 5 bases, with 8 bases between. From germline, CDR1 is SGHTA and CDR2 FQGNSA. The CDR3 runs 12 residues.

The J gene is TRBJ2-3, the V gene TRBV5-6; 11 bases map to TRBD2. The germline CDR1 and CDR2 sequences are SGHDT and YYEEEE. J was trimmed by 6 bases and V by 3 bases; bases with no gene match: 0. This CDR3 region has 13 residues. The CDR3: CASSWTSGDTQYF. CDR3 nucleotides: TGTGCCAGCAGCTGGACTAGCGGGGATACGCAGTATTTT.

The genes are TRBV15 and TRBJ1-2, with D perhaps matching TRBD1 (5 bases). The CDR3 totals 14 residues. V lost 1 base to trimming and J lost 5 bases, with 11 bases between them. Germline CDR1 is LNHNV and CDR2 is YYDKDF (reference sequence). CDR3 nucleotide sequence: TGTGCCACCAGCAGAGGACAGTCTGGATATGGCTACACCTTC. Translated: CATSRGQSGYGYTF.

The rearrangement links TRBV18 to TRBJ2-3, with 7 bases fitting TRBD1. Trimming took 6 bases from V and 0 from J; bases not matched to a gene: 18. CDR3 length: 19 residues. Germline V gene data show CDR1 as KGHSH and CDR2 as LQKENI. The CDR3 is CASSPTRDSSVASTDTQYF. DNA of the CDR3: TGTGCCAGCTCTCCTACCCGGGACAGCTCCGTTGCTAGCACAGATACGCAGTATTTT.

The chain combines TRBV2 with TRBJ2-1; 10 nucleotides align to TRBD2. The V gene's germline CDR1 is SNHLY and CDR2 FYNNEI. V shed 2 bases and J 12 bases; nucleotides not matched to a gene: 4. The CDR3 has 13 amino acids. The CDR3 protein is CASSESLAGGQFF. DNA of the CDR3: TGTGCCAGCAGTGAAAGTTTAGCGGGGGGGCAGTTCTTC.

CDR3 in amino acids: CSATEVHEQYF. The CDR3 bases are TGCAGTGCTACCGAGGTCCACGAGCAGTACTTC. The rearrangement joins TRBV20-1 to TRBJ2-7; D call uncertain. The CDR3 totals 11 residues. CDR1 is DFQATT, CDR2 SNEGSKA, per germline (reference sequence). The germline V and J ends were trimmed by 4 bases and 5 bases, with 9 bases remaining between them.